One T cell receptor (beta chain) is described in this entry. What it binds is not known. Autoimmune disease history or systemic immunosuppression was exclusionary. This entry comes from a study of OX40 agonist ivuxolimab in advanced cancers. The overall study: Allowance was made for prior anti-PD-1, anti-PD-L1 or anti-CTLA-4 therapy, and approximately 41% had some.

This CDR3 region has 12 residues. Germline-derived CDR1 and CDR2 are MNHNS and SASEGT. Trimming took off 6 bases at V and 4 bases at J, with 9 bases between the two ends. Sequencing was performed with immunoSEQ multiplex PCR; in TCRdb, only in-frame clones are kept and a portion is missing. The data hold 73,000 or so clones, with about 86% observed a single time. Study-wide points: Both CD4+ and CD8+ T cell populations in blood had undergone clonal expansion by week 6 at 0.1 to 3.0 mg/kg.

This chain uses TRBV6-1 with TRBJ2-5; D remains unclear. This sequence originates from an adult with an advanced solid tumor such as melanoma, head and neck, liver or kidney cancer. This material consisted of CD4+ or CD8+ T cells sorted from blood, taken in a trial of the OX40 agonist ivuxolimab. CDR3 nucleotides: TGTGCCAGCAGCCTAGGGTCAGAGACCCAGTACTTC. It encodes CASSLGSETQYF.